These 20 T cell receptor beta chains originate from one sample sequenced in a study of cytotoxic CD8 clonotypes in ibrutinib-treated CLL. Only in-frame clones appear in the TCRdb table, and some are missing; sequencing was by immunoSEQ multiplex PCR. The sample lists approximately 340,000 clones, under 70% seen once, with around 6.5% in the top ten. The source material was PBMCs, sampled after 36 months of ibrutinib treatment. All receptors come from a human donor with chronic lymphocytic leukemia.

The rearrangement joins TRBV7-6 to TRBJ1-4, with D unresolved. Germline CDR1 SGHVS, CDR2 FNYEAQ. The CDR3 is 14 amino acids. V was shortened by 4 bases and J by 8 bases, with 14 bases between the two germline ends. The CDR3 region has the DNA TGTGCCAGCAGCTCCCTGGACGGCGGGGAAAAACTGTTTTTT. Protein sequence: CASSSLDGGEKLFF.

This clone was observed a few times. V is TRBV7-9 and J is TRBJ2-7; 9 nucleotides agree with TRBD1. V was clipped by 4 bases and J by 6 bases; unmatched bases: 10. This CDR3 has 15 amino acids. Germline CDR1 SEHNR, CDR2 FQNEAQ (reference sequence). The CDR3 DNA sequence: TGTGCCAGCAGCTCGTCCGGGACAGGGCTGGGCGAGCAGTACTTC. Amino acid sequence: CASSSSGTGLGEQYF.

The CDR3 spells CSVEGPLEREGRAYEQYF. The CDR3 region has the DNA TGCAGCGTTGAAGGTCCCCTAGAGCGGGAGGGCCGGGCCTACGAGCAGTACTTC. This rearrangement joins TRBV29-1 to TRBJ2-7; TRBD2 matches at 10 bases. The germline V gene has CDR1 SQVTM and CDR2 ANQGSEA. V lost 1 base, J lost 2 bases, and 14 bases stayed unmatched. This CDR3 spans 18 amino acids.

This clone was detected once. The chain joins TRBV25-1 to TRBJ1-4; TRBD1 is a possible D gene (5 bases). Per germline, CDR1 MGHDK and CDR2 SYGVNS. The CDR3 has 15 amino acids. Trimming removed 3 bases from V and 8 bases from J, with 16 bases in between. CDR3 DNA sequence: TGTGCCAGCAGTGAGCTGACAGTTCTTGGAGAAAAACTGTTTTTT. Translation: CASSELTVLGEKLFF. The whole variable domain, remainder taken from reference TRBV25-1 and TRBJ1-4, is EADIYQTPRYLVIGTGKKITLECSQTMGHDKMYWYQQDPGMELHLIHYSYGVNSTEKGDLSSESTVSRIRTEHFPLTLESARPSHTSQYLCASSELTVLGEKLFFGSGTQLSVL.

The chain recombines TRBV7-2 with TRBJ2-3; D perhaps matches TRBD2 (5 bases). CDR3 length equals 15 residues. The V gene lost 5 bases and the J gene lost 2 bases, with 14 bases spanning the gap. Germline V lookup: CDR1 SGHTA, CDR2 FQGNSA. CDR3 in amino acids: CASSITSGVTDTQYF. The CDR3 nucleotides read TGTGCCAGCAGCATTACTAGTGGGGTCACAGATACGCAGTATTTT.

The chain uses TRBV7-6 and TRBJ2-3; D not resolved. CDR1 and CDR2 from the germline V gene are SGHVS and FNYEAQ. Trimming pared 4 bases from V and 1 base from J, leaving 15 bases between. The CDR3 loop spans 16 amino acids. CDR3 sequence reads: CASSSLSVVRTDTQYF. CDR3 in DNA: TGTGCCAGCAGCTCGCTCTCGGTAGTCCGCACAGATACGCAGTATTTT. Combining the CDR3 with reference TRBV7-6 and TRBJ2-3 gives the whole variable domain GAGVSQSPRYKVTKRGQDVALRCDPISGHVSLYWYRQALGQGPEFLTYFNYEAQQDKSGLPNDRFSAERPEGSISTLTIQRTEQRDSAMYRCASSSLSVVRTDTQYFGPGTRLTVL.

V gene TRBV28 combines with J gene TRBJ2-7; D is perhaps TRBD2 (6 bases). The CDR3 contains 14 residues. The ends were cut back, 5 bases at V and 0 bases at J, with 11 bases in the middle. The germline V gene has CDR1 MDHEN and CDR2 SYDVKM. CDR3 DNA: TGTGCCAGCAGTCGGACTACGAGCTCCTACGAGCAGTACTTC. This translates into CASSRTTSSYEQYF.

CDR3 sequence: CASSLGLYRESEQFF. The CDR3 bases are TGTGCCAGCAGCTTAGGCCTATACAGGGAAAGTGAGCAGTTCTTC. This sequence joins TRBV7-3 and TRBJ2-1, with D perhaps matching TRBD1 (6 bases). The CDR3 extends over 15 amino acids. V was clipped by 2 bases and J by 9 bases, with 17 bases between them. Germline V gene sequence: CDR1 SGHTA, CDR2 FQGTGA.

The DNA of the CDR3 is TGCGCCAGCAGCCCGGGACTAGCGGCCTACAATGAGCAGTTCTTC. Translation: CASSPGLAAYNEQFF. The chain couples TRBV4-1 to TRBJ2-1, with TRBD2 matching 11 bases. V lost 4 bases, J lost 2 bases, and 1 base stayed unmatched. The germline gives CDR1 MGHRA, CDR2 YSYEKL. The CDR3 runs 15 residues.

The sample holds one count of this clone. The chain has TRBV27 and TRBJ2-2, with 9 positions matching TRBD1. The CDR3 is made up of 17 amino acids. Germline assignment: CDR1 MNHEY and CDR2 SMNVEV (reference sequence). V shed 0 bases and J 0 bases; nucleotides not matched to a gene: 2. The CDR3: CASSLSGQGTNTGELFF. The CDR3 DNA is TGTGCCAGCAGTTTATCGGGACAGGGCACGAACACCGGGGAGCTGTTTTTT.

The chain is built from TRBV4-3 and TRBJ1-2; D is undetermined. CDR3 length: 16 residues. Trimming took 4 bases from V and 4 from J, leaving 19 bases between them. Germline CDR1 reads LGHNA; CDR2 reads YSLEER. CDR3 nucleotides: TGCGCCAGCAGCCCCCAAACGGGGTTAATAGGCTATGGCTACACCTTC. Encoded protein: CASSPQTGLIGYGYTF.

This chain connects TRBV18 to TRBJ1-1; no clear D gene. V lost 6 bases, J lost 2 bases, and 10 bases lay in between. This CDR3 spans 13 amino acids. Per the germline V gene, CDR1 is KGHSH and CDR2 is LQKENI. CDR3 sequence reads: CASSQAPNTEAFF. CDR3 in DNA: TGTGCCAGCTCTCAAGCCCCTAACACTGAAGCTTTCTTT.

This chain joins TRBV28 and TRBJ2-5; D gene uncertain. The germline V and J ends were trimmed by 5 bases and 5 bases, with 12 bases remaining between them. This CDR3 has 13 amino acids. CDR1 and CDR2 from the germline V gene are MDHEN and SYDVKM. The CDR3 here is CASSPRAAETQYF. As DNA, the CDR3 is TGTGCCAGCAGTCCCCGAGCAGCGGAGACCCAGTACTTC. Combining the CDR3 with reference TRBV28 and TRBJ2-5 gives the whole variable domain DVKVTQSSRYLVKRTGEKVFLECVQDMDHENMFWYRQDPGLGLRLIYFSYDVKMKEKGDIPEGYSVSREKKERFSLILESASTNQTSMYLCASSPRAAETQYFGPGTRLLVL.

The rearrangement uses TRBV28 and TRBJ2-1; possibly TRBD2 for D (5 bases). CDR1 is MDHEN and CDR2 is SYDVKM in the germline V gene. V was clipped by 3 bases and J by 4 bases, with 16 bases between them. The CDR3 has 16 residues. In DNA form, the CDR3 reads TGTGCCAGCAGTTTTCGACTACGCGGGTCATACAATGAGCAGTTCTTC. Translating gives CASSFRLRGSYNEQFF. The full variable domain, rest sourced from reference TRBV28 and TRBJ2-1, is DVKVTQSSRYLVKRTGEKVFLECVQDMDHENMFWYRQDPGLGLRLIYFSYDVKMKEKGDIPEGYSVSREKKERFSLILESASTNQTSMYLCASSFRLRGSYNEQFFGPGTRLTVL.

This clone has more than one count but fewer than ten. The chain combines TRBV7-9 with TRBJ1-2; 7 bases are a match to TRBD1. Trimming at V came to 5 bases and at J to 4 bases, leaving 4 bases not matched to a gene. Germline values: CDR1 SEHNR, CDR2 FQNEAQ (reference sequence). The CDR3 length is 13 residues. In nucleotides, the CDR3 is TGTGCCAGCAGCACACAGGGGAGCTATGGCTACACCTTC. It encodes CASSTQGSYGYTF.

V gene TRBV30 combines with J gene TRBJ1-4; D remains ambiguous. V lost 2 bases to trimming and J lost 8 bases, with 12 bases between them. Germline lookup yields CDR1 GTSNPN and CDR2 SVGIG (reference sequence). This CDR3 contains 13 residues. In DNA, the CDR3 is TGTGCCTGGAGTACCCTCACTGGGGAAAAACTGTTTTTT. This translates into CAWSTLTGEKLFF.

Written as DNA, the CDR3 is TGTGCCAGCAGTGCCCCCCGAACAGGGTGGGGCACTGGGGCCAACGTCCTGACTTTC. It specifies CASSAPRTGWGTGANVLTF. The chain is built from TRBV2 and TRBJ2-6, with a weak D call TRBD1 (6 bases). Trimming took 4 bases from V and 2 from J, leaving 21 bases between them. The CDR3 loop spans 19 amino acids. CDR1 SNHLY and CDR2 FYNNEI come from the germline V gene. The full variable domain, completed using reference TRBV2 and TRBJ2-6, is EPEVTQTPSHQVTQMGQEVILRCVPISNHLYFYWYRQILGQKVEFLVSFYNNEISEKSEIFDDQFSVERPDGSNFTLKIRSTKLEDSAMYFCASSAPRTGWGTGANVLTFGAGSRLTVL.

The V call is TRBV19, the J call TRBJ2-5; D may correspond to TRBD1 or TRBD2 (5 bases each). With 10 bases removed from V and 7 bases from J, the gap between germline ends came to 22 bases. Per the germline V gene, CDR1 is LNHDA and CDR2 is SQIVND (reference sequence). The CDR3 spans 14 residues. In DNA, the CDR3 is TGTGCCACGTCTGTGACCGGGACCACGGGGACCCAGTACTTC. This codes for CATSVTGTTGTQYF.

For the CDR3, the DNA is TGTGCCAGCAGTTTCTCCCTCTCACGGCGGGACGAGCTGTTTTTT. As protein: CASSFSLSRRDELFF. The rearrangement joins TRBV27 to TRBJ2-2; D might be TRBD2 (6 bases). Germline V lookup: CDR1 MNHEY, CDR2 SMNVEV (reference sequence). Trimming cost V 3 bases and J 11 bases, with 19 bases left between them. This CDR3 has 15 residues.

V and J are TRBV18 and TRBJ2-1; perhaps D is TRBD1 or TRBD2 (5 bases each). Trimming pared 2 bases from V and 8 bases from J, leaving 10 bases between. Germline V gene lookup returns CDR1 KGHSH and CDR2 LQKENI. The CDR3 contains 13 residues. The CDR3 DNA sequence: TGTGCCAGCTCACCATGGGGGATAGATGAGCAGTTCTTC. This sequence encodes CASSPWGIDEQFF.